This T cell receptor beta chain was captured in a study of post-analysis software for immune sequencing data. Whole-study context: Progressive-relapsing, secondary progressive and relapsing-remitting multiple sclerosis were among the disease courses included.

Turning to this clonotype: Its antigen is still unknown.

cDNA libraries for TCR beta contained unique molecular identifiers. Between 1 and 10 million T cells gave rise to a few hundred thousand cDNA molecules. One entry per CDR3 protein results from TCRdb running MiXCR on the PCR reads. The table has fewer than 700,000 distinct CDR3 sequences, 40% to 50% seen once. The CDR3 consists of 13 residues. With V trimmed by 7 bases and J by 2 bases, 4 bases remained unmatched. Regarding the study as a whole: Patients carried several TRBV segments more frequently than controls did, and TRBV5-6, TRBV5-1 and TRBV20-1 were among them. Comparison with controls showed significantly lower normalized Chao1 diversity in multiple sclerosis patients. By F measure, samples from a shared preparation batch strongly co-clustered.

The chain links TRBV12-3 or TRBV12-4 to TRBJ2-5; 7 nucleotides align to TRBD2. Sequencing was done on a sample of blood. This clonotype was sampled from a girl between 10 and 17 years old with multiple sclerosis. The CDR3 bases are TGTGCCAGCACCCGGACTAGTCAAGAGACCCAGTACTTC. Protein sequence: CASTRTSQETQYF.